This T cell receptor (beta chain) was profiled in a study of CD8+CD57+ T cells in acquired aplastic anemia. Study information: The study obtained an average of about 3.2 ug of DNA from sorted CD4+ and CD8+ cells.

Only patients with CD8+CD57+ cell expansion on flow cytometry were chosen for sequencing. Diagnosis of severe acquired aplastic anemia applied to all patients. The CDR3 is 13 amino acids. CDR1 and CDR2 from the germline V gene are DFQATT and SNEGSKA (reference sequence). The V and J ends lost 6 bases and 2 bases, in that order; junction bases with no gene match: 5. Broader study findings: Patients and controls were found to share 25 to 35 CD8+ CDR3 sequences. Patients were compared with controls for CD8+ Simpson's diversity, and no significant difference emerged.

Both TCR beta VDJ combination and CDR3 sequence profiling were carried out. Genomic DNA was the template for this profiling. Each CDR3 protein gets one entry after TCRdb re-called the reads with MiXCR. The table shows 200,000 to 250,000 distinct CDR3 sequences, with 50% to 70% occurring only once. There are a few counts of this clonotype. Its antigen remains unknown. The TCR sequence derives from a human donor with aplastic anemia. The chain carries TRBV20-1 and TRBJ2-7, with 9 bases identical to TRBD2. The sequenced sample consisted of sorted CD4+, CD8+, or CD8+CD57+ T cells (not recorded which) from PBMCs. The CDR3 DNA follows: TGCAGTGCCAGGACTAGCGAACCCTACGAGCAGTACTTC. This gives the protein CSARTSEPYEQYF.